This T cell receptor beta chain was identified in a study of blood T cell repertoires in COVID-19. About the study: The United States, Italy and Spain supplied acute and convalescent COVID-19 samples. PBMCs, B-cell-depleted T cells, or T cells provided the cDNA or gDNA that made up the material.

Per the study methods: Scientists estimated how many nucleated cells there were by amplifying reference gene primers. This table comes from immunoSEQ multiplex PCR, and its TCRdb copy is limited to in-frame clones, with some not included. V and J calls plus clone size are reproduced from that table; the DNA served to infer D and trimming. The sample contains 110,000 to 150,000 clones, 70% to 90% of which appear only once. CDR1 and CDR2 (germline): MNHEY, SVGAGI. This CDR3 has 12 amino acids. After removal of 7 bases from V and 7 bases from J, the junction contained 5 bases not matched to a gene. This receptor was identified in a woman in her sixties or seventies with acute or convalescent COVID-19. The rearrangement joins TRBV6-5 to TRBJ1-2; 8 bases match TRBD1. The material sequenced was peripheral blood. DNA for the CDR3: TGTGCCAGCAAATCAGGGGGCTTTGGCTACACCTTC. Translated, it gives CASKSGGFGYTF.